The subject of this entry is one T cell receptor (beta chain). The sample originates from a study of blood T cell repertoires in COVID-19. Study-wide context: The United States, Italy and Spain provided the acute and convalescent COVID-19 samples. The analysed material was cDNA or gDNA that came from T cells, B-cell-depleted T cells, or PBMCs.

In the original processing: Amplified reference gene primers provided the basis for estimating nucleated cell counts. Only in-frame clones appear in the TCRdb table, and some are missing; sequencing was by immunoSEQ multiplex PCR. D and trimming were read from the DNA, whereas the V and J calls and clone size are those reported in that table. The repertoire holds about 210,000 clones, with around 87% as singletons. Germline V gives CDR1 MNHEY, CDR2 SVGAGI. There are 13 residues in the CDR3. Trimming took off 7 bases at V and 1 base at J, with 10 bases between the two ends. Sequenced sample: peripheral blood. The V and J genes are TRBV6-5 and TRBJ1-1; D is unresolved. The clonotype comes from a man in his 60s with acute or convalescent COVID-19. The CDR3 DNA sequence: TGTGCCAGCAACGGGCGGGGGAACACTGAAGCTTTCTTT. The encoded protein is CASNGRGNTEAFF.